Detailed here is one T cell receptor beta chain. Antigen specificity is unknown. TCRdb itself ran the RT-PCR reads through MiXCR, one entry per CDR3 protein. The table has over a thousand distinct CDR3 sequences, roughly 92% seen once. The sample originates from a study of yellow fever vaccine responses in identical twins. Study-wide results and limits: Each twin's T cell response to the vaccine was reported to look partly convergent and partly personalized.

This CDR3 region has 16 residues. The J segment lost 8 bases and the V segment lost 0 bases, leaving 5 bases of the junction unmatched. Germline CDR1 LNHNV, CDR2 YYDKDF (reference sequence). This material consisted of T cells from blood (PBMCs), unsorted or a sorted subset (not recorded which), taken before or after yellow fever vaccination (not recorded which). The TCR sequence derives from a woman under 30 who received the yellow fever vaccine. This rearrangement joins TRBV15 to TRBJ2-1; 12 bases map to TRBD2. CDR3 sequence: CATSRDTTSGGYEQFF. The DNA for the CDR3 is TGTGCCACCAGCAGAGATACGACTAGCGGGGGCTATGAGCAGTTCTTC.